These 23 T cell receptor beta chains originate from one sample sequenced in a study of memory CD4+ T cells and cytomegalovirus serostatus. TCRdb keeps only in-frame clones here, not all; method: immunoSEQ multiplex PCR. The profile covers 65,000 to 95,000 clones, with 65% to 85% appearing a single time and roughly 0.79% taken by the ten largest. Single viable CD3+CD4+CD8-CD45RO+ cells were sorted as the memory CD4+ T cells. Input material: memory CD4+ T cells from blood. These receptors were obtained from an adult in good health and CMV-seronegative.

This clone was counted once. V and J are TRBV11-2 and TRBJ1-2; 11 bases line up with TRBD1. The CDR3 totals 15 residues. J gave up 4 bases and V 5 bases, and 6 bases lay outside the gene matches. CDR1 is SGHAT, CDR2 FQNNGV, per germline. The CDR3 DNA follows: TGTGCCAGCAGCACGGACAGGGGGCTCCTCTATGGCTACACCTTC. Translating gives CASSTDRGLLYGYTF.

The chain recombines TRBV4-2 with TRBJ1-2; D gene ambiguous. V lost 2 bases, J lost 5 bases, and 15 bases lay in between. Germline V gene data show CDR1 as LGHNA and CDR2 as YNFKEQ. CDR3 length equals 15 residues. The CDR3 DNA reads TGTGCCAGCAGCCAACCCTCCGGGGTAGAGTATGGCTACACCTTC. Residues: CASSQPSGVEYGYTF.

The chain couples TRBV2 to TRBJ1-5; no definite D call. Germline-derived CDR1 and CDR2 are SNHLY and FYNNEI. The V end was cut by 3 bases, the J end by 7 bases, with 10 bases between. The CDR3 totals 13 residues. The CDR3 DNA follows: TGTGCCAGCAGTGAGCGGCAGCCCCAGCCCCAGCATTTT. This encodes CASSERQPQPQHF.

The V gene is TRBV9, the J gene TRBJ2-7; possible D gene TRBD1, 6 bases. The CDR3 is 15 residues long. The V end was cut by 4 bases, the J end by 0 bases, with 14 bases between. The germline CDR1 and CDR2 sequences are SGDLS and YYNGEE. CDR3 sequence (DNA): TGTGCCAGCAGCTTCCGGGACACCGGCTCCTACGAGCAGTACTTC. Translation: CASSFRDTGSYEQYF.

This chain joins TRBV5-1 and TRBJ1-4, with 10 bases aligning to TRBD1. Germline V gene lookup returns CDR1 SGHRS and CDR2 YFSETQ. This CDR3 comprises 16 residues. V shed 4 bases and J 7 bases; nucleotides not matched to a gene: 10. For the CDR3, the DNA is TGCGCCAGCAGCACCGGACCGGGACAGGGGCCTGAAAAACTGTTTTTT. It yields the protein CASSTGPGQGPEKLFF.

With respect to this clone: At one boundary the junction diverges from the germline segment, which might be a read error. This rearrangement joins TRBV28 to TRBJ1-2; a possible D gene is TRBD1 (6 bases). CDR3 length equals 11 residues. From germline, CDR1 is MDHEN and CDR2 SYDVKM. CDR3 in amino acids: CASRARGVFAF. For the CDR3, the DNA is TGTGCCAGCAGGGCTAGGGGGGTTTTCGCCTTC.

The V and J genes are TRBV27 and TRBJ2-7, with a possible D match to TRBD2 (6 bases). CDR3 length equals 15 residues. The germline V gene encodes CDR1 MNHEY and CDR2 SMNVEV (reference sequence). The V and J ends lost 5 bases and 6 bases respectively, with 20 bases between them. The CDR3 is CASSPGDGGWAEQYF. CDR3 DNA sequence: TGTGCCAGCAGTCCCGGAGATGGGGGGTGGGCCGAGCAGTACTTC.

This clone turned up a few times. The chain has TRBV11-2 and TRBJ1-2; no definite D call. The length of the CDR3 is 12 residues. V lost 5 bases and J lost 6, with 10 bases in between. Germline V gene lookup returns CDR1 SGHAT and CDR2 FQNNGV. CDR3 loop: CASSTQPHGYTF. CDR3 sequence (DNA): TGTGCCAGCAGCACCCAACCCCATGGCTACACCTTC.

This clone has more than one count but fewer than ten. This chain links TRBV18 with TRBJ1-1; the D gene is possibly TRBD1 (6 bases). The CDR3 sequence is 15 residues long. CDR1 and CDR2 (germline): KGHSH, LQKENI. V was cut by 0 bases and J by 5 bases, with 13 bases left in between. The CDR3 sequence is CASSPPNRQGTEAFF. In DNA form, the CDR3 reads TGTGCCAGCTCACCACCGAATAGGCAGGGGACTGAAGCTTTCTTT.

The chain is built from TRBV4-2 and TRBJ1-5; tentative D call: TRBD1 (5 bases). CDR3 size: 13 residues. Germline CDR1 reads LGHNA; CDR2 reads YNFKEQ. The V and J ends lost 2 bases and 5 bases respectively, with 7 bases between them. The CDR3 coding sequence is TGTGCCAGCAGCCAAAGCAGGGATCAGCCCCAGCATTTT. Translation: CASSQSRDQPQHF.

The gene calls are TRBV19 and TRBJ2-1, with D possibly being TRBD1 (6 bases). From germline, CDR1 is LNHDA and CDR2 SQIVND (reference sequence). V dropped 4 bases and J dropped 1 base, with 17 bases sitting between them. The CDR3 loop spans 17 amino acids. CDR3 DNA sequence: TGTGCCAGTAGTACCCTACAGGGTAGGGGATCCTACAATGAGCAGTTCTTC. As protein: CASSTLQGRGSYNEQFF.

The chain couples TRBV1 to TRBJ2-5; the table assigns TRBD1, which was not confirmed against the DNA. TRBV1 is recorded as a pseudogene. CDR3 length equals 16 residues. The CDR3: CTSSQFRDRGGETQYF. CDR3 nucleotides: TGCACCAGCAGCCAATTCAGGGACAGGGGGGGAGAGACCCAGTACTTC.

V and J are TRBV6-5 and TRBJ1-6; D is unresolved. The length of the CDR3 is 13 residues. The germline V and J ends were trimmed by 8 bases and 6 bases, with 11 bases remaining between them. Germline V gene data show CDR1 as MNHEY and CDR2 as SVGAGI. CDR3 amino acids: CASAQVPNSPLHF. DNA of the CDR3: TGTGCCAGCGCCCAGGTACCTAATTCACCCCTCCACTTT.

The rearrangement uses TRBV5-8 and TRBJ2-2; possible D gene TRBD2, 5 bases. The germline gives CDR1 SGHTS, CDR2 YDEGEE. The V end was cut by 6 bases, the J end by 0 bases, with 12 bases between. This CDR3 region has 15 residues. The CDR3 spells CASKGRAANTGELFF. Written as DNA, the CDR3 is TGTGCCAGCAAAGGGAGAGCCGCGAACACCGGGGAGCTGTTTTTT.

This rearrangement joins TRBV5-6 to TRBJ2-5, with TRBD1 identical over 8 bases. Germline CDR1 is SGHDT and CDR2 is YYEEEE. With 3 bases clipped from V and 1 base from J, the junction kept 5 bases outside the gene matches. The CDR3 is made up of 15 amino acids. CDR3 in DNA: TGTGCCAGCAGCTCCCCCACAGGGGGCCAAGAGACCCAGTACTTC. Amino acid sequence: CASSSPTGGQETQYF.

The V gene is TRBV7-9, the J gene TRBJ2-2; no clear D. Germline CDR1 is SEHNR and CDR2 is FQNEAQ (reference sequence). The length of the CDR3 is 12 residues. Trimming shortened V by 11 bases and J by 7 bases, and 14 bases separated the two germline ends. CDR3 amino acids: CAGQSLSGELFF. DNA of the CDR3: TGTGCCGGCCAGAGTCTCAGCGGGGAGCTGTTTTTT.

A few counts support this clone. The chain carries TRBV19 and TRBJ2-7; D is unresolved. V lost 1 base and J lost 1, with 8 bases in between. The CDR3 extends over 14 amino acids. From germline, CDR1 is LNHDA and CDR2 SQIVND (reference sequence). The CDR3 nucleotides read TGTGCCAGTAGTATAGGGGCAGCTTCCTACGAGCAGTACTTC. This sequence encodes CASSIGAASYEQYF. The variable domain in full, with the rest retrieved from reference TRBV19 and TRBJ2-7, is DGGITQSPKYLFRKEGQNVTLSCEQNLNHDAMYWYRQDPGQGLRLIYYSQIVNDFQKGDIAEGYSVSREKKESFPLTVTSAQKNPTAFYLCASSIGAASYEQYFGPGTRLTVT.

The table lists this clone with a few counts. The chain recombines TRBV28 with TRBJ1-1, with 8 bases that match TRBD1. The CDR3 extends over 14 amino acids. Germline V CDR1 and CDR2: MDHEN, SYDVKM. Trimming removed 6 bases from V and 7 bases from J; junction bases left unmatched: 10. The chain's CDR3 is CASRSQGVNGEAFF. CDR3 bases: TGTGCCAGCAGGTCACAGGGGGTTAATGGTGAAGCTTTCTTT.

The genes are TRBV9 and TRBJ2-3, with 11 bases lining up with TRBD2. This CDR3 region has 19 residues. Germline CDR1 is SGDLS and CDR2 is YYNGEE. The V segment lost 6 bases and the J segment 0 bases; nucleotides outside the gene matches: 15. CDR3 nucleotide sequence: TGTGCCAGCAACGACGAGGGTCTAGCGGGGGGCCATAGCACAGATACGCAGTATTTT. Translation: CASNDEGLAGGHSTDTQYF.

The chain couples TRBV10-1 to TRBJ1-1; TRBD1 might be the D (5 bases). This CDR3 spans 13 amino acids. Germline V gene sequence: CDR1 WNHNN, CDR2 SYGVQD (reference sequence). V was cut by 4 bases and J by 2 bases, with 8 bases left in between. The CDR3 protein is CASSGDRNTEAFF. CDR3 in DNA: TGCGCCAGCAGTGGAGACAGAAACACTGAAGCTTTCTTT.

The chain combines TRBV19 with TRBJ1-1, with no clear D. Per the germline V gene, CDR1 is LNHDA and CDR2 is SQIVND (reference sequence). Trimming removed 2 bases from V and 1 base from J, with 8 bases in between. The CDR3 spans 14 residues. The CDR3 sequence is CASSISGSNTEAFF. The DNA of the CDR3 is TGTGCCAGTAGTATATCAGGATCGAACACTGAAGCTTTCTTT.

The rearrangement joins TRBV7-2 to TRBJ1-6; D gene ambiguous. The germline CDR1 and CDR2 sequences are SGHTA and FQGNSA. Trimming shortened V by 2 bases and J by 0 bases, and 8 bases separated the two germline ends. The CDR3 extends over 16 amino acids. Here the CDR3 reads CASSLTASSYNSPLHF. Here the CDR3 DNA reads TGTGCCAGCAGCTTAACAGCAAGCTCCTATAATTCACCCCTCCACTTT. The entire variable domain, with the rest obtained from reference TRBV7-2 and TRBJ1-6, is as follows: GAGVSQSPSNKVTEKGKDVELRCDPISGHTALYWYRQSLGQGLEFLIYFQGNSAPDKSGLPSDRFSAERTGGSVSTLTIQRTQQEDSAVYLCASSLTASSYNSPLHFGNGTRLTVT.

J is TRBJ2-7 and V is TRBV6-1; D tentatively fits TRBD1 or TRBD2 (6 bases each). The germline gives CDR1 MNHNS, CDR2 SASEGT. The CDR3 contains 15 residues. Trimming stripped 8 bases from V and 0 bases from J, with 17 bases between. The CDR3 loop is CASGGGQISSYEQYF. DNA of the CDR3: TGTGCCAGCGGGGGAGGACAGATCAGCTCCTACGAGCAGTACTTC.